The 21 T cell receptor beta chains below come from one sample, sequenced in a study of glioma-infiltrating T cells after dendritic cell vaccination. Sequenced by immunoSEQ multiplex PCR; TCRdb stores in-frame clones only, minus some. The profile shows about 38,000 clones, about 80% of them singletons. Sequencing was performed on blood, taken before dendritic cell vaccination. The origin of the receptors is a human donor with glioblastoma.

This rearrangement joins TRBV10-1 to TRBJ1-2, with 7 bases lining up with TRBD1. This CDR3 comprises 16 residues. With 4 bases clipped from V and 5 bases from J, the junction kept 13 bases outside the gene matches. CDR1 is WNHNN, CDR2 SYGVQD, per germline (reference sequence). This CDR3 is CASSANRTGWRYGYTF. The DNA of the CDR3 is TGCGCCAGCAGTGCCAATCGGACAGGCTGGCGGTATGGCTACACCTTC.

The chain couples TRBV12-5 to TRBJ2-1; 15 bases map to TRBD2. Trimming cost V 4 bases and J 7 bases; bases outside gene matches: 14. In germline, CDR1 is LGHNT, CDR2 FRNRAP. CDR3 length: 19 amino acids. The CDR3 DNA follows: TGTGCTAGTGGTTCCCTACTAGGGACTAGCGGGGGGCGGGTGAATGAGCAGTTCTTC. This encodes CASGSLLGTSGGRVNEQFF.

This clone was counted a few times. This chain connects TRBV30 to TRBJ2-1, with 9 bases fitting TRBD1. Looked up from germline, CDR1 is GTSNPN and CDR2 is SVGIG (reference sequence). V lost 3 bases to trimming and J lost 0 bases; unmatched junction nucleotides: 15. The CDR3 loop spans 19 amino acids. Here the CDR3 DNA reads TGTGCCTGGAGCGCTGAAAAAGGGACAGGGATGAGCTCCTACAATGAGCAGTTCTTC. It specifies CAWSAEKGTGMSSYNEQFF.

This clone was observed a few times. J is TRBJ2-2 and V is TRBV28; tentative D call: TRBD2 (5 bases). V shed 3 bases and J shed 4 bases, with 9 bases lying between them. Germline V lookup: CDR1 MDHEN, CDR2 SYDVKM. The CDR3 sequence is 14 residues long. CDR3 coding DNA: TGTGCCAGCAGTTTTACTAGTGGCACCGGGGAGCTGTTTTTT. This encodes CASSFTSGTGELFF.

This clone occurred once. The chain recombines TRBV6-6 with TRBJ1-1; 8 bases line up with TRBD1. With V trimmed by 6 bases and J by 8 bases, 8 bases remained unmatched. CDR1 is MNHNY and CDR2 is SVGAGI in the germline V gene (reference sequence). CDR3 length: 13 residues. CDR3 sequence reads: CASSPGTGIEAFF. In DNA, the CDR3 is TGTGCCAGCAGCCCCGGGACAGGCATCGAAGCTTTCTTT.

This chain uses TRBV4-1 with TRBJ1-5, with D hard to call. The germline V gene encodes CDR1 MGHRA and CDR2 YSYEKL. V lost 0 bases, J lost 0 bases, and 3 bases lay in between. The CDR3 is 14 amino acids. CDR3 region: CASSQEYSNQPQHF. CDR3 nucleotide sequence: TGCGCCAGCAGCCAAGAGTATAGCAATCAGCCCCAGCATTTT.

The DNA of the CDR3 is TGTGCCAGCAGCGTAGCAGGTTTCCCGCCCTACACTGAAGCTTTCTTT. Translated: CASSVAGFPPYTEAFF. The chain uses TRBV9 and TRBJ1-1, with no clear D. Germline values: CDR1 SGDLS, CDR2 YYNGEE. V was shortened by 0 bases and J by 3 bases, with 15 bases between the two germline ends. There are 16 residues in the CDR3.

The genes are TRBV30 and TRBJ2-2; D remains unclear. The length of the CDR3 is 14 residues. V lost 5 bases, J lost 7 bases, and 17 bases lay in between. Germline V gene sequence: CDR1 GTSNPN, CDR2 SVGIG (reference sequence). The CDR3 loop is CAWLKQNSNGELFF. The CDR3 DNA follows: TGTGCCTGGCTTAAACAGAACTCGAACGGGGAGCTGTTTTTT.

The rearrangement uses TRBV25-1 and TRBJ2-1, with D possibly TRBD1 on 5 matching bases. The germline CDR1 and CDR2 sequences are MGHDK and SYGVNS. Trimming stripped 1 base from V and 3 bases from J, with 13 bases between. The CDR3 spans 16 residues. The DNA of the CDR3 is TGTGCCAGCAGTGAATTGGGGCAGGTCCGCTACAATGAGCAGTTCTTC. It encodes CASSELGQVRYNEQFF.

The chain is built from TRBV9 and TRBJ2-3, with D unresolved. Trimming shortened V by 3 bases and J by 0 bases, and 11 bases separated the two germline ends. Germline V gene data show CDR1 as SGDLS and CDR2 as YYNGEE. The CDR3 is 15 amino acids. CDR3 DNA: TGTGCCAGCAGCGGTACTACCCTCAGCACAGATACGCAGTATTTT. This translates into CASSGTTLSTDTQYF.

V usage is TRBV7-2 and J usage is TRBJ1-2, with 7 nucleotides matching TRBD1. Germline CDR1 is SGHTA and CDR2 is FQGNSA. The CDR3 contains 16 residues. V lost 6 bases to trimming and J lost 0 bases; unmatched junction nucleotides: 10. The CDR3 sequence: CASSWTTGIANYGYTF. In DNA form, the CDR3 reads TGTGCCAGCAGTTGGACGACAGGGATTGCTAACTATGGCTACACCTTC.

This rearrangement joins TRBV14 to TRBJ2-1; D is possibly TRBD1 (5 bases). This CDR3 spans 15 amino acids. The ends were cut back, 3 bases at V and 0 bases at J, with 9 bases in the middle. Germline V gene data show CDR1 as SGHDN and CDR2 as FVKESK. DNA for the CDR3: TGTGCCAGCAGCCAGGGGCGGAGCTCCTACAATGAGCAGTTCTTC. As protein: CASSQGRSSYNEQFF.

The J gene is TRBJ2-5, the V gene TRBV19; 9 nucleotides align to TRBD1. Germline V gives CDR1 LNHDA, CDR2 SQIVND (reference sequence). CDR3 length: 14 amino acids. With 5 bases clipped from V and 5 bases from J, the junction kept 6 bases outside the gene matches. CDR3 amino acids: CASSLTGGLETQYF. CDR3 coding DNA: TGTGCCAGTAGTCTAACAGGGGGCCTGGAGACCCAGTACTTC.

This sequence joins TRBV7-2 and TRBJ2-1, with D perhaps matching TRBD2 (5 bases). This CDR3 has 15 amino acids. The V gene lost 4 bases and the J gene lost 5 bases, with 15 bases spanning the gap. Germline CDR1 SGHTA, CDR2 FQGNSA. The chain's CDR3 is CASSSPRSGNNEQFF. The DNA of the CDR3 is TGTGCCAGCAGCTCCCCCCGCAGCGGCAACAATGAGCAGTTCTTC.

CDR3 DNA sequence: TGCGCCAGCAGCTTGTCCCGCGGGGGGGAAGAGACCCAGTACTTC. Translation gives CASSLSRGGEETQYF. The chain has TRBV5-1 and TRBJ2-5, with 9 bases aligning to TRBD2. The V segment lost 1 base and the J segment 3 bases; nucleotides outside the gene matches: 4. The CDR3 contains 15 residues. Germline V CDR1 and CDR2: SGHRS, YFSETQ.

The chain has TRBV30 and TRBJ1-1; D perhaps matches TRBD1 (5 bases). Trimming stripped 2 bases from V and 1 base from J, with 5 bases between. The CDR3 has 12 residues. In germline, CDR1 is GTSNPN, CDR2 SVGIG (reference sequence). The CDR3 DNA is TGTGCCTGGAGTCAGGGGAACACTGAAGCTTTCTTT. Amino acid sequence: CAWSQGNTEAFF.

The chain is built from TRBV7-3 and TRBJ2-7, with D unclear. In germline, CDR1 is SGHTA, CDR2 FQGTGA. This CDR3 has 13 amino acids. V lost 5 bases and J lost 6, with 14 bases in between. The CDR3 loop reads CASSVDWSAEQYF. CDR3 coding DNA: TGTGCCAGCAGCGTAGACTGGTCTGCCGAGCAGTACTTC.

This chain links TRBV7-2 with TRBJ1-5; tentative D call: TRBD1 (6 bases). Germline CDR1 and CDR2: SGHTA and FQGNSA. V shed 1 base and J shed 7 bases, with 17 bases lying between them. The CDR3 covers 16 residues. CDR3 in DNA: TGTGCCAGCAGCTTAGGGGCCGTACTGACAGGCCAGCCCCAGCATTTT. Amino acid sequence: CASSLGAVLTGQPQHF.

V gene TRBV30 combines with J gene TRBJ1-2, with D unclear. Trimming took 2 bases from V and 8 from J, leaving 15 bases between them. The CDR3 runs to 13 residues. The germline V gene has CDR1 GTSNPN and CDR2 SVGIG (reference sequence). The CDR3 region is CAWSKGELRGYTF. For the CDR3, the DNA is TGTGCCTGGAGTAAGGGAGAACTTCGGGGCTACACCTTC.

The chain recombines TRBV4-3 with TRBJ2-1, with 9 nucleotides matching TRBD2. J lost 3 bases, V lost 1 base, and 16 bases had no gene match. The CDR3 loop spans 20 amino acids. Germline V lookup: CDR1 LGHNA, CDR2 YSLEER. CDR3 sequence (DNA): TGCGCCAGCAGCCAAGTTGGCGGGGGGGCCTTGGTTGCTTACTACAATGAGCAGTTCTTC. Translated, it gives CASSQVGGGALVAYYNEQFF.

The chain couples TRBV7-2 to TRBJ2-7; TRBD2 agrees at 13 bases. The CDR3 loop spans 18 amino acids. Germline V lookup: CDR1 SGHTA, CDR2 FQGNSA. V shed 3 bases and J 2 bases; nucleotides not matched to a gene: 10. In nucleotides, the CDR3 is TGTGCCAGCAGCTTTCGGACTAGCGGGGGTTCTCATCCCTACGAGCAGTACTTC. Amino acid sequence: CASSFRTSGGSHPYEQYF. The full variable domain, completed using reference TRBV7-2 and TRBJ2-7, is GAGVSQSPSNKVTEKGKDVELRCDPISGHTALYWYRQSLGQGLEFLIYFQGNSAPDKSGLPSDRFSAERTGGSVSTLTIQRTQQEDSAVYLCASSFRTSGGSHPYEQYFGPGTRLTVT.